This T cell receptor (beta chain) was identified in a study of glioma-infiltrating T cells. Study-level results: Tissue-blood divergence was below expectation in non-neoplastic patients, above in gliomas. Signature shared blood CDR3 motifs were enriched in low-divergence and depleted in high-divergence patients.

CDR1 MNHEY and CDR2 SVGEGT come from the germline V gene. This CDR3 is built from 15 residues. The V and J ends lost 5 bases and 3 bases respectively, with 13 bases between them. This clonotype was counted ten times or more. The antigen remains undetermined. TCR alpha and beta CDR3 regions were amplified from RNA using iRepertoire nested multiplex PCR. TCRdb reprocessed the multiplex PCR reads via MiXCR and lists one record per CDR3 protein. The table lists 300,000 to 450,000 distinct CDR3 sequences, about 40% of them singletons. This receptor was obtained from a human donor with low-grade glioma or glioblastoma, undergoing nonglioma brain surgery, or in good health (not recorded which). The chain links TRBV6-2 or TRBV6-3 to TRBJ2-2; possible D gene TRBD1, 6 bases. Sequenced input: glioma tissue, nonneoplastic brain tissue, or PBMCs (not recorded which). The CDR3, as DNA: TGTGCCAGCAGTCGGTGGGGACAAGACACCGGGGAGCTGTTTTTT. Its translation is CASSRWGQDTGELFF.